This T cell receptor (beta chain) appears in the sequencing data of a study of T cell clonality in common variable immunodeficiency. Regarding the study as a whole: In common variable immunodeficiency, TCR beta chains reportedly carried fewer deletions and N-nucleotide insertions.

This clone was found many times. The antigen remains unidentified. The read ends 3 residues early relative to the CDR3; the germline J gene fills the gap. V lost 8 bases and J lost 7; bases outside the gene matches: 14. CDR1 is LNHDA, CDR2 SQIVND, per germline (reference sequence). CDR3 length: 15 amino acids. Assay: immunoSEQ multiplex PCR; the TCRdb copy retains only in-frame clones and omits some. The data show around 21,000 clones, none appearing only once, with around 6.3% held by the ten largest. Sample: peripheral blood mononuclear cells. This receptor was taken from a human donor with common variable immunodeficiency. The chain links TRBV19 to TRBJ1-2, with 9 nucleotides matching TRBD1. CDR3 protein: CASRTRGQGRGGYTF. The DNA read from the CDR3 is TGTGCCAGTCGAACCCGGGGACAGGGCCGGGGTGGC. The full variable domain, its missing parts supplied by reference TRBV19 and TRBJ1-2, is DGGITQSPKYLFRKEGQNVTLSCEQNLNHDAMYWYRQDPGQGLRLIYYSQIVNDFQKGDIAEGYSVSREKKESFPLTVTSAQKNPTAFYLCASRTRGQGRGGYTFGSGTRLTVV.